The 9 T cell receptor beta chains listed next were all sequenced from one sample in a study of blood T cell repertoires in COVID-19. Repertoires were generated with immunoSEQ multiplex PCR, while TCRdb's copy carries only in-frame clones and drops some. The sample lists roughly 250,000 clones, around 83% occurring once. The source material was peripheral blood. The receptors originated from a man aged 35-49 years with active or convalescent COVID-19.

The genes are TRBV29-1 and TRBJ1-1; 7 bases align to TRBD1. With V trimmed by 5 bases and J by 4 bases, 10 bases remained unmatched. The CDR3 is 14 amino acids. The germline CDR1 and CDR2 sequences are SQVTM and ANQGSEA. Written as DNA, the CDR3 is TGCAGCGTTAGCCAGGACAGGAGGGGCACTGAAGCTTTCTTT. Translated, it gives CSVSQDRRGTEAFF.

V gene TRBV5-5 combines with J gene TRBJ1-5; weak D call: TRBD1 (6 bases). Trimming shortened V by 3 bases and J by 7 bases, and 11 bases separated the two germline ends. The CDR3 sequence is 13 residues long. Germline CDR1 and CDR2: SGHKS and YYEKEE (reference sequence). In DNA form, the CDR3 reads TGTGCCAGCAGCTCTCAGGGGTACCAGCCCCAGCATTTT. This sequence encodes CASSSQGYQPQHF.

J is TRBJ1-2 and V is TRBV20-1, with no clear D. CDR1 is DFQATT, CDR2 SNEGSKA, per germline (reference sequence). CDR3 length: 11 amino acids. V was clipped by 4 bases and J by 4 bases, with 7 bases between them. DNA of the CDR3: TGCAGTGCTAACTTGCCCTATGGCTACACCTTC. Translated: CSANLPYGYTF.

This rearrangement joins TRBV7-9 to TRBJ2-2; TRBD2 aligns across 10 bases. V shed 3 bases and J 1 base; nucleotides not matched to a gene: 2. The CDR3 consists of 16 residues. The germline CDR1 and CDR2 sequences are SEHNR and FQNEAQ (reference sequence). CDR3 protein: CASSLTSGLNTGELFF. The CDR3 coding sequence is TGTGCCAGCAGCTTGACTAGCGGGTTGAACACCGGGGAGCTGTTTTTT.

V usage is TRBV5-1 and J usage is TRBJ1-2; 8 bases line up with TRBD1. Germline trimming cut 0 bases from V and 8 bases from J; bases unmatched to any gene: 9. Germline lookup yields CDR1 SGHRS and CDR2 YFSETQ. CDR3 length: 15 residues. The CDR3 loop is CASSLVAGQGSGYTF. For the CDR3, the DNA is TGCGCCAGCAGCTTGGTAGCCGGACAGGGTTCAGGCTACACCTTC.

J is TRBJ2-1 and V is TRBV5-1, with 10 bases identical to TRBD1. Losses at the gene ends were 4 bases for V and 8 bases for J; bases not matched to a gene: 3. The V gene's germline CDR1 is SGHRS and CDR2 YFSETQ. The CDR3 length is 13 residues. The CDR3 loop is CASSLGQGDEQFF. DNA for the CDR3: TGCGCCAGCAGCCTTGGACAGGGGGATGAGCAGTTCTTC.

This rearrangement joins TRBV21-1 to TRBJ2-5; the table assigns TRBD2, which was not confirmed against the DNA. TRBV21-1 is noted as a pseudogene. The CDR3 has 16 amino acids. In nucleotides, the CDR3 is TGTGCCAGCAGCAAAGACTTGAAGGGACTTCAAGAGACCCAGTACTTC. Its protein product is CASSKDLKGLQETQYF.

This sequence joins TRBV3-1 (or the pseudogene TRBV3-2) and TRBJ2-1; D is perhaps TRBD2 (5 bases). Germline V gene data show CDR1 as LGHDT and CDR2 as YNNKEL (reference sequence). The CDR3 extends over 14 amino acids. V shed 8 bases and J shed 0 bases, with 11 bases lying between them. The CDR3 spells CASEGGSSYNEQFF. The CDR3 nucleotides read TGTGCCAGCGAGGGCGGAAGCTCCTACAATGAGCAGTTCTTC.

The V gene is TRBV21-1, the J gene TRBJ2-2; no DNA check was done on the table's D call, TRBD2. TRBV21-1 is designated a pseudogene. The CDR3 is 16 amino acids. CDR3 residues: CASSKGGGSETGELFF. In nucleotides, the CDR3 is TGTGCCAGCAGCAAAGGCGGCGGGAGCGAAACCGGGGAGCTGTTTTTT.